The entry below gives a single TCR beta chain sequence along with its context. This clone was picked up one time. Its antigen specificity is not known. The record has no base qualities; no much larger clone is one base away. Using the deep immunoSEQ assay, TCR CDR3 regions were amplified from genomic DNA by multiplex PCR. For each cell subset, the extracted genomic DNA was distributed evenly across all wells of several immunoSEQ 96-well plates, and each plate served as one replicate. For sorted subsets, 200 to 250 ng of genomic DNA, equivalent to 25,000 to 35,000 T cell genomes, went into each replicate PCR. Purified libraries were quantified with a Qubit 3.0 fluorometer, sized on a Bioanalyzer 2100, and re-quantified with the KAPA Library Quantification kit. Every immunoSEQ 96-well plate was sequenced on a dedicated single-read 150-cycle Illumina NextSeq 550 flow cell. As for how the authors treated the data: Because only junctional sequences without quality scores were contained in the immunoSEQ output, filtering matching that applied to full-length reads could not be performed. Sequences were annotated with PyIR, a Python wrapper for IgBLAST v1.9, and V/J genes and CDR3 were assigned using IMGT germline references. Reads were filtered out if the reads had weak V/J assignments (E-value above 1e-6), no CDR3, stop codons, out-of-frame junctions, or ambiguous translated residues. V3J clonotypes were defined as sequences sharing the same inferred V gene, J gene, and CDR3 amino acid sequence. To compute the percentage overlap between repertoires, the number of shared unique clonotypes was divided by the size of the smaller repertoire. Three approaches were used to assess repertoire richness: RTK rarefaction, the Chao1 estimator, and Recon v2.1 estimates of unobserved clonotypes. Generation probabilities for all TCRbeta clonotypes obtained by the gDNA method from a handful of donors were computed using OLGA. TCRdb carries this immuneACCESS record with in-frame sequences only. Its versions omit some clonotypes, under half of them owing to an unresolved V gene in the studies checked, with the rest unexplained. The DNA was the basis for D and trimming; V, J and clone size are from that table. The sample table records approximately 180,000 clones; approximately 92% of these occur just once. The top ten constitute roughly 0.07% of the sample.

The sample comes from a study of shared clonotypes between healthy human individuals (dated by TCRdb to 2020 to 2022). Study-wide context: Three men and a couple of women, aged 18 to 49 years, made up the cohort. For each donor, CD4 naive and CD4 memory were each given three plates, CD8 naive was given two plates, and CD8 memory was given one plate. Each donor's leukapheresis produced roughly between roughly 0.85 and 9.5 billion PBMCs. Different laboratories and diverse techniques were used to prepare libraries and sequence TCR repertoires, to increase sequencing depth and limit assay-specific biases. To estimate repertoire size and how much clonotype sharing occurs between individuals, the study deeply sequenced the blood TCR repertoires of five healthy adults. Beyond this particular receptor, the publication reports: Sampling was restricted to blood, and TCR repertoires in tissue are likely to differ from TCR repertoires in blood. Higher generation probabilities were observed for clonotypes shared by all four sorted-subset donors than for non-shared clonotypes. Larger estimated clonotype richness was generally found for naive subsets than for memory subsets. When several donors were compared, the shared fraction of clonotypes was approximately 5% for naive CD4, approximately 3.3% for naive CD8, more than 2% for memory CD4, and around 0.37% for memory CD8. Because the study included a small number of donors, the genetic and exposure-history diversity represented was limited. Pairwise subsampling indicated that sequencing depth was expected to affect the degree of clonotype sharing among donors. Even with the large sequencing depth, rarefaction of the sorted-subset datasets indicated that sequencing was incomplete.

Healthy HIV-negative adults with no recently reported acute infections or vaccinations were included as donors. Every donor was a Caucasian adult residing in Nashville, Tennessee, USA. CD4+ T cells were enriched through magnetic negative selection, after which naive cells were positively selected on CD45RA and the remaining negative fraction served as the memory subset. Blood was collected by leukapheresis, and PBMCs were isolated by Ficoll-Histopaque density gradient centrifugation and then cryopreserved in liquid nitrogen vapor phase. Purity and quantity of every magnetically sorted T cell population were checked by analytical flow cytometry. From each sorted fraction, genomic DNA was isolated and quantified by UV absorbance on a Nanodrop 2000c. Trimming at the junction amounts to 3 bases on V and 6 bases on J, and the germline ends lie 17 bases apart. According to the germline V gene, CDR1 reads MDHEN and CDR2 reads SYDVKM. The CDR3, from cysteine to phenylalanine, totals 15 residues. Left in the record is the CDR3 DNA by itself, 45 bases read in frame from the first base.

The sequencing sample was made of naive CD4+ T cells sorted from blood. Taken with the paper, the label for cell subset or site translates to: CD45RA+ positively selected. The receptor was derived from a woman aged 30 to 39 in good health. The chain uses TRBV28 and TRBJ1-1; perhaps TRBD1 is the D gene, with 6 bases matching. The nucleotide sequence reads TGTGCCAGCAGTTTGATTTGGGGGGCTCGGGCTGAAGCTTTCTTT. The encoded protein is CASSLIWGARAEAFF.